The 8 T cell receptor beta chains below come from one sample, sequenced in a study of post-analysis software for immune sequencing data. For these receptors, no antigen is known. Study conclusions and caveats: Controls had lower frequencies than patients of about 5 TRBV segments, which included TRBV5-6, TRBV5-1 and TRBV20-1.

Unique molecular identifiers were present in the TCR beta cDNA libraries. MiXCR, applied by TCRdb to the PCR reads, yields one record per CDR3 protein. Here the sample spans 700,000 to 900,000 distinct CDR3 sequences, 46% being singletons. Specimen: blood. These receptors came from a girl aged 5 to 17 with multiple sclerosis.

Only a few counts were recorded for this clonotype. The gene calls are TRBV6-1 and TRBJ2-7, with 8 bases that match TRBD1. This CDR3 comprises 15 residues. Germline CDR1 reads MNHNS; CDR2 reads SASEGT. With 2 bases clipped from V and 0 bases from J, the junction kept 3 bases outside the gene matches. DNA for the CDR3: TGTGCCAGCAGTGAACGGACAGGGACCTCCTACGAGCAGTACTTC. It is translated as CASSERTGTSYEQYF.

This clonotype has more than one count but fewer than ten. V gene TRBV6-5 combines with J gene TRBJ1-1; D not resolved. The CDR3 contains 16 residues. CDR1 and CDR2 from the germline V gene are MNHEY and SVGAGI. Trimming removed 4 bases at V and 0 bases at J, with 15 bases between. CDR3 nucleotide sequence: TGTGCCAGCAGTTCCAACCCCGACACCATGAACACTGAAGCTTTCTTT. Its translation is CASSSNPDTMNTEAFF.

The CDR3 here is CASLKRSSYNEQFF. In nucleotides, the CDR3 is TGTGCCAGCCTTAAGCGGAGCTCCTACAATGAGCAGTTCTTC. V is TRBV28 and J is TRBJ2-1, with D perhaps TRBD2 (5 bases). With 8 bases removed from V and 0 bases from J, the gap between germline ends came to 11 bases. The germline V gene has CDR1 MDHEN and CDR2 SYDVKM. The CDR3 runs 14 residues.

The J gene is TRBJ1-2, the V gene TRBV2; D call uncertain. Germline V gene data show CDR1 as SNHLY and CDR2 as FYNNEI. V was trimmed by 1 base and J by 3 bases, leaving 12 bases between them. This CDR3 is built from 15 residues. CDR3 bases: TGTGCCAGCAGTGAAGACTCGGCAATCCACTATGGCTACACCTTC. This translates into CASSEDSAIHYGYTF.

The chain combines TRBV7-6 with TRBJ2-5; D is perhaps TRBD1 (5 bases). The CDR3 runs 12 residues. Germline CDR1 SGHVS, CDR2 FNYEAQ. V was trimmed by 4 bases and J by 11 bases, leaving 14 bases between them. CDR3 residues: CASSSDRQRQYF. The CDR3 DNA is TGTGCCAGCAGCTCCGACCGACAGAGGCAGTACTTC. The complete variable domain, with remaining parts taken from reference TRBV7-6 and TRBJ2-5, reads GAGVSQSPRYKVTKRGQDVALRCDPISGHVSLYWYRQALGQGPEFLTYFNYEAQQDKSGLPNDRFSAERPEGSISTLTIQRTEQRDSAMYRCASSSDRQRQYFGPGTRLLVL.

This clonotype was counted a few times. The chain employs TRBV27 and TRBJ2-7; D might be TRBD1 (5 bases). The CDR3 runs to 12 residues. V shed 6 bases and J shed 7 bases, with 13 bases lying between them. CDR1 is MNHEY and CDR2 is SMNVEV in the germline V gene (reference sequence). This CDR3 reads CASRTGAWEQYF. In nucleotides, the CDR3 is TGTGCCAGCAGAACAGGTGCCTGGGAGCAGTACTTC.

This sequence joins TRBV7-9 and TRBJ2-4; D remains ambiguous. Trimming cost V 10 bases and J 7 bases, with 23 bases left between them. CDR1 and CDR2 (germline): SEHNR, FQNEAQ (reference sequence). This CDR3 comprises 15 residues. The CDR3, as DNA: TGTGCCATTCCCGTAGGTCCTGCCTATGACAACATTCAGTACTTC. It codes for CAIPVGPAYDNIQYF.

This clonotype came up a few times. J is TRBJ2-5 and V is TRBV10-3; D perhaps matches TRBD2 (6 bases). CDR3 length: 13 amino acids. V dropped 4 bases and J dropped 2 bases, with 8 bases sitting between them. CDR1 and CDR2 from the germline V gene are ENHRY and SYGVKD. The chain's CDR3 is CAISVREQETQYF. DNA for the CDR3: TGTGCCATCAGTGTCCGGGAGCAAGAGACCCAGTACTTC.